The 27 T cell receptor beta chains below all came from one sample that was sequenced in a study of cytomegalovirus exposure and HLA in healthy donors. This PCR relied on a set of 60 Vbeta primers and 13 Jbeta primers. Here immunoSEQ multiplex PCR was the method, and the copy in TCRdb shows in-frame clones only, minus some. Of about 130,000 clones in the sample, more than 75% were seen once. Sequenced material: PBMCs. Receptors originate from a female donor in good health and CMV-seronegative.

This chain connects TRBV7-9 to TRBJ2-4, with 8 bases lining up with TRBD1. Germline CDR1 and CDR2: SEHNR and FQNEAQ (reference sequence). The CDR3 runs to 15 residues. Trimming removed 5 bases from V and 1 base from J; junction bases left unmatched: 4. CDR3 protein: CASSRTGPAKNIQYF. The CDR3, as DNA: TGTGCCAGCAGCCGGACAGGGCCTGCCAAAAACATTCAGTACTTC.

The chain has TRBV5-1 and TRBJ2-1, with 10 bases lining up with TRBD2. The ends lost 1 base at V and 8 bases at J; junction bases unmatched: 6. The germline CDR1 and CDR2 sequences are SGHRS and YFSETQ. CDR3 size: 15 residues. The CDR3 region is CASSLPSGSPDEQFF. CDR3 bases: TGCGCCAGCAGCTTGCCTAGCGGGAGTCCCGATGAGCAGTTCTTC.

This clone was counted only a few times. The sample contains more than one DNA sequence encoding this CDR3. This chain connects TRBV5-1 to TRBJ1-1; D possibly corresponds to TRBD1 (5 bases). The CDR3 length is 13 residues. CDR1 SGHRS and CDR2 YFSETQ come from the germline V gene. The V end was cut by 0 bases, the J end by 4 bases, with 7 bases between. DNA of the CDR3: TGCGCCAGCAGCTTGGACGGGGGCACTGAAGCTTTCTTT. Residues: CASSLDGGTEAFF.

This clone was counted a few times. The chain joins TRBV4-1 to TRBJ1-4; possibly TRBD1 for D (5 bases). Deletions cut 4 bases from V and 2 bases from J, with 8 bases between. This CDR3 region has 14 residues. The germline V gene has CDR1 MGHRA and CDR2 YSYEKL. The CDR3, as DNA: TGCGCCAGCAGCCTCGGGGGGACTAATGAAAAACTGTTTTTT. This codes for CASSLGGTNEKLFF.

V gene TRBV5-1 combines with J gene TRBJ1-3; 7 bases are shared with TRBD1. V lost 4 bases to trimming and J lost 0 bases; unmatched junction nucleotides: 10. CDR1 is SGHRS, CDR2 YFSETQ, per germline. The CDR3 is 17 amino acids. CDR3 amino acids: CASSLGQVYDSGNTIYF. In DNA form, the CDR3 reads TGCGCCAGCAGCCTAGGACAGGTATATGACTCTGGAAACACCATATATTTT.

On this clone: Different DNA sequences within this sample yield the same CDR3. V is TRBV6-1 and J is TRBJ1-1; 8 bases align to TRBD1. Looked up from germline, CDR1 is MNHNS and CDR2 is SASEGT. The CDR3 contains 13 residues. V gave up 6 bases and J gave up 1 base; unmatched junction bases: 1. The CDR3 sequence: CASRDRGNTEAFF. For the CDR3, the DNA is TGTGCCAGCAGAGACAGGGGGAACACTGAAGCTTTCTTT.

The chain employs TRBV6-5 and TRBJ2-1; no firm D call. Trimming pared 2 bases from V and 9 bases from J, leaving 8 bases between. This CDR3 comprises 12 residues. CDR1 and CDR2 from the germline V gene are MNHEY and SVGAGI. CDR3 sequence: CASSYAFGEQFF. The CDR3 DNA follows: TGTGCCAGCAGTTACGCGTTTGGTGAGCAGTTCTTC.

The chain is built from TRBV14 and TRBJ2-1; 7 bases map to TRBD2. Germline loops: CDR1 SGHDN, CDR2 FVKESK. The CDR3 runs to 19 residues. Germline trimming cut 3 bases from V and 4 bases from J; bases unmatched to any gene: 18. CDR3 bases: TGTGCCAGCAGCCAGTCCCCTTTACGGGGCGGGAGTTGGTACAATGAGCAGTTCTTC. It codes for CASSQSPLRGGSWYNEQFF.

A single count supports this clone. Here the CDR3 DNA reads TGCGCCAGCAGTACAGGTATGACTTTCTTT. Amino acids: CASSTGMTFF. The chain recombines TRBV10-1 with TRBJ1-1; D might be TRBD1 (5 bases). The length of the CDR3 is 10 residues. In germline, CDR1 is WNHNN, CDR2 SYGVQD (reference sequence). Trimming removed 5 bases at V and 12 bases at J, with 10 bases between.

The chain links TRBV2 to TRBJ1-2; 7 nucleotides align to TRBD1. CDR1 and CDR2 (germline): SNHLY, FYNNEI. This CDR3 contains 15 residues. Germline trimming cut 5 bases from V and 4 bases from J; bases unmatched to any gene: 10. The chain's CDR3 is CASSRPGQQAYGYTF. The CDR3 bases are TGTGCCAGCAGTCGTCCGGGACAGCAAGCCTATGGCTACACCTTC.

This clone was picked up one time. The chain recombines TRBV21-1 with TRBJ2-2; the table assigns TRBD1, which was not confirmed against the DNA. TRBV21-1 is designated a pseudogene. This CDR3 is 18 amino acids long. The CDR3, as DNA: TGTGCCAGCAGCAATACTAAGGCAGGGTATCCGAACACCGGGGAGCTGTTTTTT. This codes for CASSNTKAGYPNTGELFF.

Concerning this clone itself: The identical CDR3 is also encoded by other nucleotide sequences in the sample. This sequence joins TRBV7-3 and TRBJ2-3; 10 nucleotides agree with TRBD2. CDR1 and CDR2 from the germline V gene are SGHTA and FQGTGA. CDR3 length: 16 residues. J gave up 0 bases and V 4 bases, and 4 bases lay outside the gene matches. The CDR3 spells CASSSRTSGSTDTQYF. The CDR3, as DNA: TGTGCCAGCAGCTCACGGACTAGCGGAAGCACAGATACGCAGTATTTT.

The chain is built from TRBV15 and TRBJ1-4; 7 nucleotides line up with TRBD1. After removal of 4 bases from V and 5 bases from J, the junction contained 13 bases not matched to a gene. Germline CDR1 is LNHNV and CDR2 is YYDKDF (reference sequence). The CDR3 spans 17 residues. This chain's CDR3 is CATSKGATRGTNEKLFF. The CDR3 nucleotides are TGTGCCACCAGCAAGGGGGCAACCAGGGGGACAAATGAAAAACTGTTTTTT.

This clone was seen once. The chain couples TRBV9 to TRBJ1-2, with D perhaps TRBD1 (5 bases). This CDR3 spans 16 amino acids. Trimming stripped 4 bases from V and 2 bases from J, with 18 bases between. Germline CDR1 reads SGDLS; CDR2 reads YYNGEE. Here the CDR3 DNA reads TGTGCCAGCAGCTTCGGAGGGGTGAGGGAGAACTATGGCTACACCTTC. Protein: CASSFGGVRENYGYTF.

This chain connects TRBV5-1 to TRBJ2-4, with TRBD2 matching 14 bases. The CDR3 has 19 residues. The V gene's germline CDR1 is SGHRS and CDR2 YFSETQ. Germline trimming cut 4 bases from V and 0 bases from J; bases unmatched to any gene: 9. The CDR3 DNA follows: TGCGCCAGCAGCACACCGGGACTAGCGGGGGCTCTAGCCAAAAACATTCAGTACTTC. It is translated as CASSTPGLAGALAKNIQYF.

There are a few counts of this clone. The chain is built from TRBV6-6 and TRBJ2-1, with a weak D call TRBD2 (6 bases). The CDR3 is made up of 13 amino acids. Germline values: CDR1 MNHNY, CDR2 SVGAGI (reference sequence). The V end lost 4 bases, the J end lost 4 bases, and 8 bases lay between the germline ends. This chain's CDR3 is CASSFGTYNEQFF. Written as DNA, the CDR3 is TGTGCCAGCAGTTTCGGGACTTACAATGAGCAGTTCTTC.

This clone was observed a few times. The rearrangement links TRBV7-9 to TRBJ1-2, with D tentatively TRBD1 (5 bases). Germline V gives CDR1 SEHNR, CDR2 FQNEAQ (reference sequence). The CDR3 runs 14 residues. Trimming stripped 6 bases from V and 7 bases from J, with 18 bases between. CDR3 DNA: TGTGCCAGCAGACATCAAATCCCTAGGGGTGGCTACACCTTC. As protein: CASRHQIPRGGYTF.

V is TRBV4-3 and J is TRBJ2-7, with TRBD2 as a possible D gene (5 bases). This CDR3 comprises 15 residues. Per germline, CDR1 LGHNA and CDR2 YSLEER. The V end was cut by 0 bases, the J end by 0 bases, with 9 bases between. CDR3 residues: CASSQDGLNSYEQYF. The DNA of the CDR3 is TGCGCCAGCAGCCAAGATGGACTCAACTCCTACGAGCAGTACTTC.

About this clone: The junction departs from germline at one end; a sequencing error may be responsible. The chain is built from TRBV4-1 and TRBJ2-5, with 11 nucleotides matching TRBD1. Germline V gene data show CDR1 as MGHRA and CDR2 as YSYEKL. The CDR3 extends over 17 amino acids. Here the CDR3 reads CASSQQPGTGGSETQNF. CDR3 in DNA: TGCGCCAGCAGCCAGCAACCCGGGACAGGGGGTAGTGAGACCCAGAACTTC.

This clone was seen just once. CDR3 DNA: TGTGCCAGCAGTTATCGGGGGGACGAGCAGTACTTC. Translating it yields CASSYRGDEQYF. V usage is TRBV25-1 and J usage is TRBJ2-7; 7 bases match TRBD2. Per germline, CDR1 MGHDK and CDR2 SYGVNS. This CDR3 has 12 amino acids. V was pared by 5 bases and J by 5 bases, with 3 bases of the junction left unmatched.

This clone was observed once. The chain combines TRBV6-1 with TRBJ1-6; D is possibly TRBD1 (6 bases). Per germline, CDR1 MNHNS and CDR2 SASEGT. The ends were cut back, 4 bases at V and 1 base at J, with 14 bases in the middle. This CDR3 has 17 residues. The CDR3 loop is CASSASERGSYNSPLHF. The CDR3 DNA follows: TGTGCCAGCAGTGCCTCCGAGAGGGGGTCCTATAATTCACCCCTCCACTTT.

The rearrangement joins TRBV28 to TRBJ1-1; D is undetermined. CDR3 length: 13 amino acids. The germline V and J ends were trimmed by 8 bases and 7 bases, with 17 bases remaining between them. Germline CDR1 and CDR2: MDHEN and SYDVKM. The CDR3 DNA sequence: TGTGCCAGCCTCACGGGGAGAGGCGGTGAAGCTTTCTTT. Translation: CASLTGRGGEAFF.

This clone has a handful of counts. The CDR3 loop reads CASSLRDVVRDLHF. The DNA of the CDR3 is TGTGCCAGTAGTCTCCGGGATGTCGTCCGGGACCTCCACTTT. V usage is TRBV19 and J usage is TRBJ1-6; D call uncertain. The CDR3 has 14 amino acids. V was clipped by 5 bases and J by 15 bases, with 20 bases between them. Germline V gene lookup returns CDR1 LNHDA and CDR2 SQIVND (reference sequence).

The rearrangement joins TRBV5-6 to TRBJ1-2; no firm D call. Trimming pared 4 bases from V and 4 bases from J, leaving 17 bases between. The length of the CDR3 is 15 residues. The germline V gene has CDR1 SGHDT and CDR2 YYEEEE. In DNA, the CDR3 is TGTGCCAGCAGCCCGGGTTCTTGGGAGGCCTATGGCTACACCTTC. It codes for CASSPGSWEAYGYTF.

This clone was seen only once. The chain is built from TRBV7-9 and TRBJ2-3; TRBD1 agrees at 9 bases. This CDR3 has 17 amino acids. The V gene end was trimmed by 4 bases and the J gene end by 0 bases; junction bases not matched to a gene: 8. CDR1 is SEHNR, CDR2 FQNEAQ, per germline (reference sequence). The CDR3 here is CASSSPDRGPSTDTQYF. CDR3 DNA: TGTGCCAGCAGCTCCCCGGACAGGGGCCCTAGCACAGATACGCAGTATTTT.

V usage is TRBV6-1 and J usage is TRBJ2-5; D might be TRBD2 (5 bases). V dropped 7 bases and J dropped 9 bases, with 18 bases sitting between them. The CDR3 has 13 residues. Germline CDR1 reads MNHNS; CDR2 reads SASEGT. The CDR3 here is CASTQPGLGAQYF. The CDR3 DNA sequence: TGTGCCAGCACCCAGCCCGGGCTCGGGGCCCAGTACTTC.

About this clone: Other DNA sequences in the sample encode the same CDR3. The chain's CDR3 is CSVEVGGYGYTF. The CDR3 DNA follows: TGCAGCGTTGAAGTTGGCGGGTACGGCTACACCTTC. The chain joins TRBV29-1 to TRBJ1-2; D is uncertain. V was clipped by 1 base and J by 8 bases, with 11 bases between them. CDR1 and CDR2 (germline): SQVTM, ANQGSEA. CDR3 size: 12 residues.